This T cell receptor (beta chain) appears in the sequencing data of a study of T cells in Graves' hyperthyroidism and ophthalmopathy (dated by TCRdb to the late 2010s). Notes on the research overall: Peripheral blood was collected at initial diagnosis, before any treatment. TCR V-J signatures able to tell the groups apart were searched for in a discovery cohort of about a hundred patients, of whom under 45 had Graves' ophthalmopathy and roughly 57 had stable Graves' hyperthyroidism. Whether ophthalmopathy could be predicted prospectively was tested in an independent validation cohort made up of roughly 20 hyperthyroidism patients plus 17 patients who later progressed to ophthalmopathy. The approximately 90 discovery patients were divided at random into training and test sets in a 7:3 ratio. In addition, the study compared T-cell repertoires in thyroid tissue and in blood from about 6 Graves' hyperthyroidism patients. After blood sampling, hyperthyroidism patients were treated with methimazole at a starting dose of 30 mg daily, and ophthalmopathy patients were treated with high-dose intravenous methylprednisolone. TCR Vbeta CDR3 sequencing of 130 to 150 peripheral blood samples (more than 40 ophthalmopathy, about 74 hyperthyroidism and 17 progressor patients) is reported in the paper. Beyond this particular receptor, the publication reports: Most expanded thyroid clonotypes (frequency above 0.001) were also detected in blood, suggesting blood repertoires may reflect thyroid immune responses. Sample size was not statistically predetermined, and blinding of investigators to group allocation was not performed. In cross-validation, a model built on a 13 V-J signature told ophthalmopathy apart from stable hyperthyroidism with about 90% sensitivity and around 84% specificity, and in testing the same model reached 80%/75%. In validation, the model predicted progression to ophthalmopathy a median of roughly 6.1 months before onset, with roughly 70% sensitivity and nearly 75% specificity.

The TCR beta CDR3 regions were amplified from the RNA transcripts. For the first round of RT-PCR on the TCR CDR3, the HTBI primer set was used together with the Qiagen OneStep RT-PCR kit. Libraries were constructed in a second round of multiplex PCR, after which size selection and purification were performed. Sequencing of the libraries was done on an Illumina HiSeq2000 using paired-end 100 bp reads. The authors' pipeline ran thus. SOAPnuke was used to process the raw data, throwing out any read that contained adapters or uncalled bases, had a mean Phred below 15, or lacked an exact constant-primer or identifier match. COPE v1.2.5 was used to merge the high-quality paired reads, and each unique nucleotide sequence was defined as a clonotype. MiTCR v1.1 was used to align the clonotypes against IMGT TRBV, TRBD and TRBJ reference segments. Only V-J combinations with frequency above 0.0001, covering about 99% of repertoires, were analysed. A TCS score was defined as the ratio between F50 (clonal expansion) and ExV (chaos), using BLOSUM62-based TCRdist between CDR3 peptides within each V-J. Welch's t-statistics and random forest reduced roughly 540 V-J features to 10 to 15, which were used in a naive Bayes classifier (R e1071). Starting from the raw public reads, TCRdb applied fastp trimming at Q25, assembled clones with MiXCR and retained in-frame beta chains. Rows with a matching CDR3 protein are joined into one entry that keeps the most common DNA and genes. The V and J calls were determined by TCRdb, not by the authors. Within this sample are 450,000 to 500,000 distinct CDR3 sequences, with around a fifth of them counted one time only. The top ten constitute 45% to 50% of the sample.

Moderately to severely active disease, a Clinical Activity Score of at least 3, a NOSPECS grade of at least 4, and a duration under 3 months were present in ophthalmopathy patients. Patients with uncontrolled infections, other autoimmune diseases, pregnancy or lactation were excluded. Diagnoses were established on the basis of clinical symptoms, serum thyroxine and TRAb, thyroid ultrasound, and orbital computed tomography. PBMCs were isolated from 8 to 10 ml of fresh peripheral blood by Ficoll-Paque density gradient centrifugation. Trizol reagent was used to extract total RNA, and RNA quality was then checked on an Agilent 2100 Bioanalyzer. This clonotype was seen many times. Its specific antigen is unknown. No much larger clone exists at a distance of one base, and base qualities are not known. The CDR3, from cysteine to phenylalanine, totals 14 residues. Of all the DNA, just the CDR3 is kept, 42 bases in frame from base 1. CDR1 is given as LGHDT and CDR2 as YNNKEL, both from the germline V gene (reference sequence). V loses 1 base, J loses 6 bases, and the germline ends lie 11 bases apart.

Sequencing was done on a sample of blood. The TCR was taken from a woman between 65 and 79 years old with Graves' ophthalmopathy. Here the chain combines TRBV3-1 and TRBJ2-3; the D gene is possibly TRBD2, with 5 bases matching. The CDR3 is CASSQGSGWDTQYF. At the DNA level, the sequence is TGTGCCAGCAGCCAAGGGAGCGGATGGGATACGCAGTATTTT.